These 20 T cell receptor beta chains were sequenced from one sample in a study of blood T cell repertoires in COVID-19. The table came from immunoSEQ multiplex PCR; TCRdb's copy has only in-frame clones and leaves some out. The sample holds 250,000 or so clones, roughly 89% seen once. Sequencing was carried out using peripheral blood. Receptor source: a woman aged 55-75 years with COVID-19, enrolled during active disease.

The rearrangement links TRBV6-4 to TRBJ1-2; TRBD1 matches at 9 bases. Germline V gene data show CDR1 as MRHNA and CDR2 as SNTAGT. V shed 6 bases, J shed 8 bases, and the junction held 7 bases outside the gene matches. This CDR3 has 13 amino acids. CDR3 in DNA: TGTGCCAGCAGCCTGGACAGGGGATACGGCTACACCTTC. Translation gives CASSLDRGYGYTF.

The chain recombines TRBV3-1 (or the pseudogene TRBV3-2) with TRBJ2-5; a weak D match, TRBD2 (5 bases). Germline V gives CDR1 LGHDT, CDR2 YNNKEL (reference sequence). This CDR3 region has 15 residues. With 4 bases removed from V and 8 bases from J, the gap between germline ends came to 20 bases. CDR3 in DNA: TGTGCCAGCAGCCCTGACGGACTTACCACCGGAACCCAGTACTTC. It is translated as CASSPDGLTTGTQYF.

The J gene is TRBJ1-1, the V gene TRBV7-9; D call uncertain. Trimming took off 1 base at V and 1 base at J, with 7 bases between the two ends. Germline-derived CDR1 and CDR2 are SEHNR and FQNEAQ (reference sequence). The CDR3 loop spans 14 amino acids. CDR3 protein: CASSLDRWNTEAFF. CDR3 DNA: TGTGCCAGCAGCTTAGACAGATGGAACACTGAAGCTTTCTTT.

This chain connects TRBV9 to TRBJ1-2; TRBD1 is a possible D gene (6 bases). CDR1 is SGDLS, CDR2 YYNGEE, per germline. The V and J ends lost 2 bases and 7 bases respectively, with 18 bases between them. This CDR3 is built from 15 residues. The CDR3 bases are TGTGCCAGCAGCGTTCAGGACAGTTCTTTCGGTGGCTACACCTTC. This codes for CASSVQDSSFGGYTF.

This clone appeared a few times. The rearrangement joins TRBV9 to TRBJ2-7; TRBD2 matches 7 bases. Germline assignment: CDR1 SGDLS and CDR2 YYNGEE. This CDR3 comprises 15 residues. The V gene end was trimmed by 0 bases and the J gene end by 0 bases; junction bases not matched to a gene: 3. The CDR3 coding sequence is TGTGCCAGCAGCGTAGATAGCGGGTCCTCCTACGAGCAGTACTTC. Amino acids: CASSVDSGSSYEQYF. Variable domain in full (rest from reference TRBV9 and TRBJ2-7): DSGVTQTPKHLITATGQRVTLRCSPRSGDLSVYWYQQSLDQGLQFLIQYYNGEERAKGNILERFSAQQFPDLHSELNLSSLELGDSALYFCASSVDSGSSYEQYFGPGTRLTVT.

The V and J genes are TRBV5-1 and TRBJ2-3; 10 nucleotides match TRBD1. With 0 bases clipped from V and 2 bases from J, the junction kept 3 bases outside the gene matches. Germline values: CDR1 SGHRS, CDR2 YFSETQ. The CDR3 has 16 amino acids. The CDR3 DNA is TGCGCCAGCAGCTTGGAAGGGACAGGGGACACAGATACGCAGTATTTT. Translation: CASSLEGTGDTDTQYF.

The chain has TRBV12-3 or TRBV12-4 and TRBJ1-6, with D uncertain. This CDR3 comprises 13 residues. Trimming left V 1 base short and J 10 bases short, with 8 bases between. The CDR3, as DNA: TGTGCCAGCAGTTTAGTAGCTCGGTCACCCCTCCACTTT. Protein: CASSLVARSPLHF.

J is TRBJ2-2 and V is TRBV29-1, with D unclear. Germline V gene data show CDR1 as SQVTM and CDR2 as ANQGSEA. Trimming removed 4 bases from V and 7 bases from J, with 7 bases in between. The CDR3 consists of 11 residues. The CDR3, as DNA: TGCAGCGTTGCCCCGGGCGGGGAGCTGTTTTTT. Protein product: CSVAPGGELFF.

The chain couples TRBV18 to TRBJ1-2; a possible D gene is TRBD1 (6 bases). The V and J ends lost 3 bases and 2 bases respectively, with 13 bases between them. Germline CDR1 reads KGHSH; CDR2 reads LQKENI. The CDR3 extends over 15 amino acids. The chain's CDR3 is CASSPRTEINYGYTF. CDR3 coding DNA: TGTGCCAGCTCACCTCGGACAGAAATCAACTATGGCTACACCTTC.

The sample holds one count of this clone. CDR3 bases: TGTGCCAGCAGCCGCCTAGCGGGTGTCCAAGAGACCCAGTACTTC. Residues: CASSRLAGVQETQYF. The chain links TRBV5-4 to TRBJ2-5; 8 nucleotides line up with TRBD2. Germline V gene data show CDR1 as SGHNT and CDR2 as YYREEE (reference sequence). The V and J ends lost 4 bases and 1 base, in that order; junction bases with no gene match: 6. This CDR3 contains 15 residues.

The CDR3 reads CATSRGRPEGEAFF. DNA of the CDR3: TGTGCCACCAGCAGGGGGCGTCCGGAGGGTGAAGCTTTCTTT. J is TRBJ1-1 and V is TRBV15, with a weak D call TRBD1 (5 bases). The CDR3 loop spans 14 amino acids. V was cut by 3 bases and J by 7 bases, with 15 bases left in between. Per the germline V gene, CDR1 is LNHNV and CDR2 is YYDKDF (reference sequence).

J is TRBJ2-1 and V is TRBV5-1; 7 bases agree with TRBD1. Germline V gene sequence: CDR1 SGHRS, CDR2 YFSETQ. The CDR3 runs to 15 residues. After removal of 6 bases from V and 4 bases from J, the junction contained 10 bases not matched to a gene. CDR3 in DNA: TGCGCCAGCACTATCGAGGGGGCAAGGTACAATGAGCAGTTCTTC. This translates into CASTIEGARYNEQFF.

The chain combines TRBV7-3 with TRBJ2-3; 9 bases align to TRBD2. The V segment lost 1 base and the J segment 2 bases; nucleotides outside the gene matches: 1. Germline CDR1 is SGHTA and CDR2 is FQGTGA. The CDR3 runs to 15 residues. This chain's CDR3 is CASSLRGLATDTQYF. The DNA of the CDR3 is TGTGCCAGCAGCTTAAGGGGACTAGCCACAGATACGCAGTATTTT.

CDR3 protein: CASSRRLTGTGGIANYGYTF. CDR3 bases: TGCGCCAGCAGCCGCCGACTTACCGGGACAGGGGGAATAGCTAACTATGGCTACACCTTC. The rearrangement links TRBV4-1 to TRBJ1-2; TRBD1 agrees at 11 bases. The V gene's germline CDR1 is MGHRA and CDR2 YSYEKL. This CDR3 region has 20 residues. V trimming: 4 bases; J trimming: 0 bases; junction bases outside the gene matches: 16.

The J gene is TRBJ1-3, the V gene TRBV7-6, with no clear D. This CDR3 has 17 residues. V lost 1 base and J lost 0, with 13 bases in between. CDR1 is SGHVS, CDR2 FNYEAQ, per germline. The CDR3 DNA reads TGTGCCAGCAGCTTAGGAGGAACTCAAGTCTCTGGAAACACCATATATTTT. Amino acid sequence: CASSLGGTQVSGNTIYF.

The V and J genes are TRBV2 and TRBJ2-7, with D unclear. This CDR3 has 12 amino acids. The V gene's germline CDR1 is SNHLY and CDR2 FYNNEI. V lost 4 bases to trimming and J lost 6 bases, with 10 bases between them. Written as DNA, the CDR3 is TGTGCCAGCAGTGGGTCGGCAGGCGAGCAGTACTTC. This translates into CASSGSAGEQYF.

This clone was seen just once. The rearrangement uses TRBV6-6 and TRBJ2-1; perhaps TRBD2 as D (5 bases). CDR1 is MNHNY and CDR2 is SVGAGI in the germline V gene (reference sequence). V was clipped by 0 bases and J by 9 bases, with 12 bases between them. This CDR3 comprises 14 residues. CDR3 sequence reads: CASSYSALETEQFF. DNA for the CDR3: TGTGCCAGCAGTTACTCGGCACTAGAAACTGAGCAGTTCTTC.

This chain joins TRBV7-2 and TRBJ2-1; no clear D. The V gene lost 2 bases and the J gene lost 4 bases, with 3 bases spanning the gap. This CDR3 is built from 12 residues. Germline CDR1 reads SGHTA; CDR2 reads FQGNSA. CDR3 residues: CASSLQYNEQFF. The CDR3 region has the DNA TGTGCCAGCAGCTTACAATACAATGAGCAGTTCTTC.

J is TRBJ1-1 and V is TRBV7-9; 7 bases map to TRBD1. The CDR3 runs 15 residues. The germline V gene has CDR1 SEHNR and CDR2 FQNEAQ (reference sequence). Trimming removed 3 bases from V and 2 bases from J; junction bases left unmatched: 6. CDR3 amino acids: CASSFGQDANTEAFF. The CDR3 DNA reads as TGTGCCAGCAGCTTTGGACAGGATGCAAACACTGAAGCTTTCTTT.

The CDR3 sequence is CACRTGGEKLFF. Here the CDR3 DNA reads TGTGCCTGCAGGACAGGGGGTGAAAAACTGTTTTTT. The chain recombines TRBV30 with TRBJ1-4, with TRBD1 identical over 10 bases. Germline V lookup: CDR1 GTSNPN, CDR2 SVGIG (reference sequence). The CDR3 consists of 12 residues. The trim removed 6 bases at V and 7 bases at J, leaving 2 bases unmatched.